These 25 T cell receptor beta chains were all obtained from the same sample, sequenced in a study of vaccination effects on CD4 cells after COVID-19. ViraFEST expansion of antigen-specific CD4+ T cells with viral peptide pools preceded sequencing. Culture lasted around eleven days before CD4+ T cell isolation. Repertoires were generated with immunoSEQ multiplex PCR, while TCRdb's copy carries only in-frame clones and drops some. The sample yields around 83,000 clones, around four fifths seen once. Antigens for these TCRs are unknown. The source material was CD4+ T cells from PBMCs cultured with HCoV-229E spike peptides, sampled before COVID-19 vaccination. Source of these receptors: a human donor who received a COVID-19 vaccine.

V is TRBV5-6 and J is TRBJ2-1; D remains unclear. The CDR3 has 15 residues. Deletions cut 4 bases from V and 6 bases from J, with 17 bases between. CDR1 SGHDT and CDR2 YYEEEE come from the germline V gene. CDR3 in amino acids: CASSPSWGERNEQFF. In nucleotides, the CDR3 is TGTGCCAGCAGCCCGTCGTGGGGTGAGCGCAATGAGCAGTTCTTC.

The chain has TRBV6-5 and TRBJ2-1; TRBD1 agrees at 9 bases. The trim removed 4 bases at V and 5 bases at J, leaving 3 bases unmatched. Germline V gene data show CDR1 as MNHEY and CDR2 as SVGAGI. The CDR3 has 14 residues. The chain's CDR3 is CASSWDRVNNEQFF. Written as DNA, the CDR3 is TGTGCCAGCAGTTGGGACAGGGTAAACAATGAGCAGTTCTTC.

This clone occurred once. CDR3 sequence: CASSYPNNMNQQFF. The CDR3 nucleotides read TGTGCCAGCAGTTACCCCAACAACATGAATCAGCAGTTCTTC. The chain couples TRBV6-7 to TRBJ2-1, with unresolved D. TRBV6-7 is noted as an ORF with a role that remains uncertain. The CDR3 runs 14 residues. Trimming left V 2 bases short and J 11 bases short, with 16 bases between.

CDR3 sequence reads: CASSTVASTDTQYF. The CDR3 bases are TGCGCCAGCAGCACGGTTGCTAGCACAGATACGCAGTATTTT. The chain employs TRBV5-1 and TRBJ2-3; D unclear. The germline CDR1 and CDR2 sequences are SGHRS and YFSETQ. Trimming removed 4 bases at V and 0 bases at J, with 9 bases between. This CDR3 region has 14 residues.

This clone was detected only a few times. The gene calls are TRBV6-5 and TRBJ1-2; D unresolved. Germline assignment: CDR1 MNHEY and CDR2 SVGAGI. Trimming pared 6 bases from V and 1 base from J, leaving 15 bases between. CDR3 size: 15 residues. CDR3 protein: CASRGERELNYGYTF. In DNA form, the CDR3 reads TGTGCCAGCAGGGGCGAAAGGGAGCTTAACTATGGCTACACCTTC.

The V and J genes are TRBV5-1 and TRBJ2-3; TRBD1 might be the D (6 bases). CDR3 size: 16 residues. In germline, CDR1 is SGHRS, CDR2 YFSETQ. The germline V and J ends were trimmed by 5 bases and 2 bases, with 18 bases remaining between them. The CDR3 DNA is TGCGCCAGCAGAAGTTTTCAGGACAGAACCACAGATACGCAGTATTTT. This codes for CASRSFQDRTTDTQYF.

CDR3 residues: CASSVLRGDTEAFF. The CDR3 coding sequence is TGTGCCAGCAGCGTATTAAGGGGAGACACTGAAGCTTTCTTT. The genes are TRBV9 and TRBJ1-1, with a possible D match to TRBD1 (5 bases). Germline V gene data show CDR1 as SGDLS and CDR2 as YYNGEE. Trimming removed 1 base from V and 3 bases from J, with 10 bases in between. The CDR3 runs to 14 residues.

This clone was seen only a few times. The chain recombines TRBV3-1 (or the pseudogene TRBV3-2) with TRBJ2-3; no definite D call. Trimming took 0 bases from V and 2 from J, leaving 12 bases between them. Germline lookup yields CDR1 LGHDT and CDR2 YNNKEL (reference sequence). The CDR3 loop spans 16 amino acids. In nucleotides, the CDR3 is TGTGCCAGCAGCCAAGATTTCATTCTAGTCACAGATACGCAGTATTTT. Its protein is CASSQDFILVTDTQYF.

CDR3 loop: CASSLVSGGASEQFF. The CDR3 DNA follows: TGTGCCAGCAGCTTAGTTAGCGGGGGGGCCAGTGAGCAGTTCTTC. The J gene is TRBJ2-1, the V gene TRBV11-2, with TRBD2 matching 11 bases. V dropped 1 base and J dropped 9; count of bases not matched to a gene: 5. Germline-derived CDR1 and CDR2 are SGHAT and FQNNGV. This CDR3 region has 15 residues.

The CDR3 DNA reads as TGTGCCGTCTCGACAGACCTCATCTCTGGAAACACCATATATTTT. It translates to CAVSTDLISGNTIYF. This chain links TRBV10-3 with TRBJ1-3; D might be TRBD1 (5 bases). The V and J ends lost 11 bases and 0 bases respectively, with 17 bases between them. Germline loops: CDR1 ENHRY, CDR2 SYGVKD. This CDR3 spans 15 amino acids.

The rearrangement links TRBV6-5 to TRBJ1-6; D unresolved. The CDR3 is 14 amino acids. Trimming pared 2 bases from V and 12 bases from J, leaving 14 bases between. Germline V gene lookup returns CDR1 MNHEY and CDR2 SVGAGI. The CDR3 region is CASSYEVPQRPLHF. In nucleotides, the CDR3 is TGTGCCAGCAGTTACGAAGTCCCCCAGAGACCCCTCCACTTT.

This clone appeared a few times. This chain joins TRBV2 and TRBJ1-2, with 7 bases identical to TRBD1. The V gene's germline CDR1 is SNHLY and CDR2 FYNNEI. V shed 9 bases and J 2 bases; nucleotides not matched to a gene: 3. The CDR3 extends over 12 amino acids. The CDR3 DNA reads TGTGCCAGTTTACAGGGGAACTATGGCTACACCTTC. Translated, it gives CASLQGNYGYTF.

The rearrangement joins TRBV7-9 to TRBJ1-4; no reliable D call. V was trimmed by 1 base and J by 4 bases, leaving 10 bases between them. This CDR3 region has 15 residues. The germline V gene has CDR1 SEHNR and CDR2 FQNEAQ (reference sequence). The CDR3 region is CASSLDRFLNEKLFF. DNA of the CDR3: TGTGCCAGCAGCTTAGATCGGTTCCTTAATGAAAAACTGTTTTTT.

The J gene is TRBJ2-7, the V gene TRBV18; D call uncertain. Germline V gives CDR1 KGHSH, CDR2 LQKENI. The CDR3 is 13 amino acids. Trimming took off 4 bases at V and 7 bases at J, with 14 bases between the two ends. Written as DNA, the CDR3 is TGTGCCAGCTCACTAGCCGCACTGGGAGAGCAGTACGTC. This sequence encodes CASSLAALGEQYV.

The chain has TRBV10-1 and TRBJ2-5; D unclear. The V and J ends lost 0 bases and 5 bases respectively, with 4 bases between them. Germline V gene lookup returns CDR1 WNHNN and CDR2 SYGVQD (reference sequence). The CDR3 is 12 residues long. For the CDR3, the DNA is TGCGCCAGCAGTGAGTCGCGGGAGACCCAGTACTTC. This gives the protein CASSESRETQYF.

V and J are TRBV3-1 (or the pseudogene TRBV3-2) and TRBJ1-6; no firm D call. Trimming cost V 3 bases and J 10 bases, with 13 bases left between them. Germline loops: CDR1 LGHDT, CDR2 YNNKEL (reference sequence). The CDR3 has 14 residues. CDR3 region: CASSQSGSYSPLHF. Written as DNA, the CDR3 is TGTGCCAGCAGCCAGTCCGGGTCTTACTCACCCCTCCACTTT.

The V call is TRBV7-8, the J call TRBJ2-3; a weak D match, TRBD1 (5 bases). Germline CDR1 and CDR2: SGHVS and FQNEAQ. CDR3 length: 14 amino acids. V was clipped by 5 bases and J by 4 bases, with 13 bases between them. CDR3 DNA sequence: TGTGCCAGCAGCCCCCAGGGAAGCTCAGATACGCAGTATTTT. This translates into CASSPQGSSDTQYF. Looking up the rest from reference TRBV7-8 and TRBJ2-3 gives the full variable domain: GAGVSQSPRYKVAKRGQDVALRCDPISGHVSLFWYQQALGQGPEFLTYFQNEAQLDKSGLPSDRFFAERPEGSVSTLKIQRTQQEDSAVYLCASSPQGSSDTQYFGPGTRLTVL.

This chain uses TRBV2 with TRBJ1-2; 7 bases map to TRBD1. Germline V gene lookup returns CDR1 SNHLY and CDR2 FYNNEI. The V segment lost 4 bases and the J segment 10 bases; nucleotides outside the gene matches: 15. This CDR3 region has 15 residues. CDR3 in amino acids: CASSVKGDRFTHYTF. The CDR3 nucleotides read TGTGCCAGCAGTGTGAAGGGGGACAGATTTACGCACTACACCTTC.

This clone was counted only a few times. V and J are TRBV7-2 and TRBJ2-5; D might be TRBD2 (6 bases). Germline CDR1 and CDR2: SGHTA and FQGNSA. V shed 7 bases and J shed 1 base, with 7 bases lying between them. This CDR3 contains 12 residues. The CDR3 sequence: CASTGSQETQYF. CDR3 DNA sequence: TGTGCCAGCACCGGGAGCCAAGAGACCCAGTACTTC.

The chain uses TRBV19 and TRBJ1-1, with D possibly matching TRBD1 (6 bases). The CDR3 covers 15 residues. CDR1 LNHDA and CDR2 SQIVND come from the germline V gene (reference sequence). Trimming took 2 bases from V and 0 from J, leaving 10 bases between them. CDR3 loop: CASSIRSGVNTEAFF. The CDR3 DNA sequence: TGTGCCAGTAGTATAAGGTCAGGGGTGAACACTGAAGCTTTCTTT.

In its sample, this clone was seen a few times. The chain joins TRBV12-3 or TRBV12-4 to TRBJ1-1; D might be TRBD1 (6 bases). Trimming removed 4 bases at V and 5 bases at J, with 11 bases between. The CDR3 runs 13 residues. CDR3 region: CASSWNRETEAFF. The CDR3 bases are TGTGCCAGCAGTTGGAACAGGGAAACTGAAGCTTTCTTT.

The chain recombines TRBV30 with TRBJ2-5, with 8 positions matching TRBD1. V shed 4 bases and J 9 bases; nucleotides not matched to a gene: 16. This CDR3 spans 15 amino acids. Looked up from germline, CDR1 is GTSNPN and CDR2 is SVGIG (reference sequence). CDR3 in DNA: TGTGCCTGGACCCAGAAAGGGACAGGTCAGAGGCCCCAGTACTTC. Protein: CAWTQKGTGQRPQYF.

The chain links TRBV2 to TRBJ1-2; 7 bases map to TRBD1. This CDR3 region has 14 residues. J lost 2 bases, V lost 6 bases, and 6 bases had no gene match. Per the germline V gene, CDR1 is SNHLY and CDR2 is FYNNEI. CDR3 DNA: TGTGCCAGCAGGCGACAGGGAATAAACTATGGCTACACCTTC. Translation gives CASRRQGINYGYTF.

This chain links TRBV2 with TRBJ2-2; D unclear. The CDR3 loop spans 15 amino acids. V was pared by 2 bases and J by 6 bases, with 13 bases between. Germline V gene data show CDR1 as SNHLY and CDR2 as FYNNEI. This CDR3 is CASSEREVRSGELFF. CDR3 sequence (DNA): TGTGCCAGCAGTGAACGAGAAGTTAGGTCCGGGGAGCTGTTTTTT.

This chain uses TRBV9 with TRBJ2-2; the D gene could be TRBD1 or TRBD2 (5 bases each). This CDR3 contains 15 residues. The V end was cut by 0 bases, the J end by 5 bases, with 11 bases between. CDR1 and CDR2 (germline): SGDLS, YYNGEE. The CDR3: CASSVVRGGTGELFF. The CDR3 bases are TGTGCCAGCAGCGTAGTAAGGGGCGGGACCGGGGAGCTGTTTTTT.